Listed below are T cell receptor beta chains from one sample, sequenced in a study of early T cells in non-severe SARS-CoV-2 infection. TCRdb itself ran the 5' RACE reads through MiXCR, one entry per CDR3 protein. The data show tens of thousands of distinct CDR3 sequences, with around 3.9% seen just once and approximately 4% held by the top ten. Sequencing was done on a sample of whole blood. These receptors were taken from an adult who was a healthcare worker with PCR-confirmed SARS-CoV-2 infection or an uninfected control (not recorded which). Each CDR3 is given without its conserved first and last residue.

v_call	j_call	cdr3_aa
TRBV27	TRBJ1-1	ASTSRTGSPSEAF
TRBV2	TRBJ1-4	ASSLQGAGEKLF
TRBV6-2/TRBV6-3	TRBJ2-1	ASSYVADHEQF
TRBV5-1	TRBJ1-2	ASKRGGDYGYT
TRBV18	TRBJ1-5	ASSQGQGTNQPQH
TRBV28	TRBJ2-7	ATTSTGTGWYEQY
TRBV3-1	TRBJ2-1	ASSRQSYGASFYNEQF
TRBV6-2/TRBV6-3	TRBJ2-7	ASTHRQGSLEQY
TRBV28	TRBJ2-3	AHTGLLAGGHTDTQY
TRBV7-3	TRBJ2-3	ASSLTSGGSGGTDTQY
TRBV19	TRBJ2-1	ASSWDSGIYNEQF
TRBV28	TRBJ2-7	ASSLAGDNSYEQY
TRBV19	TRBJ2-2	ASSIRTQNTGELF
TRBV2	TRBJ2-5	ASTGTSGQETQY
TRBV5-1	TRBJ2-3	ASSSGTANTDTQY
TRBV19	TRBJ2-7	ASSIAFRPYEQY
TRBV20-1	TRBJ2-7	SADRDTSYEQY
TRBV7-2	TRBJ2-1	ASSLDSYNEQF